Listed below are T cell receptor beta chains from one sample, sequenced in a study of beta chain features in type 1 diabetes. The table came from immunoSEQ multiplex PCR; TCRdb's copy has only in-frame clones and leaves some out. The sample lists about 110,000 clones; 30% to 50% were seen once. Sequencing input: stem cell memory CD4+ T cells from blood. The source of these receptors is a woman younger than 35 in good health. The CDR3 runs from the conserved cysteine through the conserved F or W. The D gene is left open where the match is weak. Size tells how often a clone was seen (once, few, many) or the class of an expanded clone, and some rows leave it out.

>-|TRBD2|TRBV29-1|TRBJ2-7
TGCAGCGTTCGGGCTAGCGGGAGATCCAGCTCCTACGAGCAGTACTTC
CSVRASGRSSSYEQYF
>-|-|TRBV6-6|TRBJ1-5
TGTGCCAGCAGACCGCCGACAGGAGAACAGCCCCAGCATTTT
CASRPPTGEQPQHF
>few|-|TRBV19|TRBJ1-1
TGTGCCAGTAAAACCGGGGTCCGGAGAACGAACACTGAAGCTTTCTTT
CASKTGVRRTNTEAFF
>-|-|TRBV5-1|TRBJ1-3
TGCGCCAGCAGCTTGTATGGTGGACAGTCTGGAAACACCATATATTTT
CASSLYGGQSGNTIYF
>-|TRBD2|TRBV5-1|TRBJ2-1
TGCGCCAGCAGCTTGGTGTGGCGGGAGCTCGGATACGAGCAGTTCTTC
CASSLVWRELGYEQFF
>few|-|TRBV6-5|TRBJ1-1
TGTGCCAGCATTCTCCTCCGGGGAAAGGGATCTGAAGCTTTCTTT
CASILLRGKGSEAFF
>few|-|TRBV6-5|TRBJ1-1
TGTGCCAGCAGTTACTTGCCGGGGACTGAAGCTTTCTTT
CASSYLPGTEAFF
>-|-|TRBV5-1|TRBJ2-1
TGCGCCAGCAGCTTGGGAGGCGGGATGGGGAATGAGCAGTTCTTC
CASSLGGGMGNEQFF
>few|-|TRBV5-1|TRBJ1-2
TGCGCCAGCAGCTTGGGGGGCCAGGGAACTTATGGCTACACCTTC
CASSLGGQGTYGYTF
>-|TRBD1|TRBV7-9|TRBJ2-5
TGTGCCAGCAGCTTAATGGGACAGCTACAAGAGACCCAGTACTTC
CASSLMGQLQETQYF
>-|TRBD2|TRBV7-9|TRBJ2-3
TGTGCCAGCAGCTTAGTTCGTGGGAGGGACACAGATACGCAGTATTTT
CASSLVRGRDTDTQYF
>-|-|TRBV6-5|TRBJ1-2
TGTGCCACCACGACAGGCACTAACTATGGCTACACCTTC
CATTTGTNYGYTF
>few|TRBD1|TRBV29-1|TRBJ1-2
TGCAGCGTTGTGGACAGGGGCGCCGGAGGCTACACCTTC
CSVVDRGAGGYTF
>-|TRBD2|TRBV7-2|TRBJ2-3
TGTGCCAGCAGCCGTACTCTAGCGGGCACAGATACGCAGTATTTT
CASSRTLAGTDTQYF
>-|-|TRBV2|TRBJ2-7
TGTGCCAGCAGTGACAGGACAGTCTACGAGCAGTACTTC
CASSDRTVYEQYF
>few|-|TRBV7-9|TRBJ2-1
TGTGCCAGCAGAATAGGGGCTAGCGTCGGCAATGAGCAGTTCTTC
CASRIGASVGNEQFF
>-|-|TRBV29-1|TRBJ2-1
TGCAGCGTTGGTCGACAAGGTAGGGGTGAGCAGTTCTTC
CSVGRQGRGEQFF
>few|TRBD2|TRBV5-1|TRBJ2-7
TGCGCCAGCAGCTTGGCGGGCGATTCAACTAGCGGGAAAACCTACGAGCAGTACTTC
CASSLAGDSTSGKTYEQYF
>-|-|TRBV19|TRBJ1-1
TGTGCCAGGGGAACGGGTGGAGGCATGAACACTGAAGCTTTCTTT
CARGTGGGMNTEAFF
>-|TRBD1|TRBV11-2|TRBJ2-1
TGTGCCAGCAGTTACCGGGACAGCGTGTACAATGAGCAGTTCTTC
CASSYRDSVYNEQFF
>-|-|TRBV5-8|TRBJ1-1
TGTGCCAGCAAGTATGGTCAGGTCATCATCACTGAAGCTTTCTTT
CASKYGQVIITEAFF
>-|-|TRBV2|TRBJ1-5
TGTGCCAGCAGACTTCGGGGTGTTGATCAGCCCCAGCATTTT
CASRLRGVDQPQHF
>-|-|TRBV7-6|TRBJ2-7
TGTGCCAGCAGCTTACTTCCTAGCGGACAGGGCTCCTACGAGCAGTACTTC
CASSLLPSGQGSYEQYF
>-|TRBD2|TRBV11-2|TRBJ2-5
TGTGCCAGCAGCTTAGATGCGGGAGTGAGAGAGACCCAGTACTTC
CASSLDAGVRETQYF
>-|-|TRBV4-3|TRBJ1-2
TGCGCCAGCAGCCAAAGAGGGCTTGACGGCTACACCTTC
CASSQRGLDGYTF
>-|-|TRBV7-9|TRBJ2-2
TGTGCCAGCAGCTTCGGGAGAAGAGGCGCGAACACCGGGGAGCTGTTTTTT
CASSFGRRGANTGELFF
>few|-|TRBV29-1|TRBJ1-2
TGCAGCTCGGAAAAAGGGGGGGGCGGAGGCTACACCTTC
CSSEKGGGGGYTF
>-|-|TRBV28|TRBJ2-7
TGTGCCAGCAGACCAAGGACACTCAGCTCCTACGAGCAGTACTTC
CASRPRTLSSYEQYF
>-|-|TRBV6-5|TRBJ2-3
TGTGCCAGCAGTTTCGGTAGCACAGATACGCAGTATTTT
CASSFGSTDTQYF
>-|TRBD1|TRBV9|TRBJ1-2
TGTGCCAGTACTTCCGGGACAGGGGCCTATGGCTACACCTTC
CASTSGTGAYGYTF
>few|-|TRBV19|TRBJ2-7
TGTGCCAGTAGTATATGGCAGGGCTCGTGGGAGCAGTACTTC
CASSIWQGSWEQYF
>few|-|TRBV18|TRBJ2-3
TGTGCCAGCTCACCACTCCCCGGGACAGATACGCAGTATTTT
CASSPLPGTDTQYF
>-|TRBD1|TRBV6-1|TRBJ2-6
TGTGCCAGCAGTGAACCCTACATGTGGGACAGGGATTACTCTGGGGCCAACGTCCTGACTTTC
CASSEPYMWDRDYSGANVLTF
>few|-|TRBV7-3|TRBJ1-1
TGTGCCAGCAGCTTAGGGGGCCGGAACACTGAAGCTTTCTTT
CASSLGGRNTEAFF
>-|TRBD1|TRBV6-6|TRBJ2-5
TGTGCCAGCAGGACAACGGGACAGCGAAACCAAGAGACCCAGTACTTC
CASRTTGQRNQETQYF
>few|-|TRBV30|TRBJ2-1
TGTGCCTCCTGGACTCCTCTCAAAAACTACAATGAGCAGTTCTTC
CASWTPLKNYNEQFF
>few|TRBD1|TRBV10-3|TRBJ1-5
TGTGCCACTCGTGAAGGCACAGGGGGCAATCAGCCCCAGCATTTT
CATREGTGGNQPQHF
>-|TRBD2|TRBV29-1|TRBJ2-1
TGCAGCGTTCAACCCGGGACTAGAAATAATGAGCAGTTCTTC
CSVQPGTRNNEQFF
>-|TRBD1|TRBV5-1|TRBJ2-7
TGCGCCAGCAGCTTGGACAGGGGGCTTCCCTACGAGCAGTACTTC
CASSLDRGLPYEQYF
>-|TRBD1|TRBV7-2|TRBJ2-2
TGTGCCAGCACCATAGGACAGGGCTGGGCCGGGGAGCTGTTTTTT
CASTIGQGWAGELFF